These 26 T cell receptor beta chains were sequenced from one sample in a study of blood T cell repertoires in COVID-19. TCRdb keeps only in-frame clones here, not all; method: immunoSEQ multiplex PCR. The data hold hundreds of thousands of clones, with 70% to 90% observed a single time. Sequencing input: PBMCs or T cells enriched from blood (not recorded which). The receptor set was obtained from a man between 25 and 39 years old who had recovered from COVID-19.

This chain joins TRBV12-3 or TRBV12-4 and TRBJ1-2; 8 bases map to TRBD1. V shed 4 bases, J shed 4 bases, and the junction held 2 bases outside the gene matches. The CDR3 extends over 13 amino acids. CDR3 amino acids: CASSWGQAYGYTF. CDR3 bases: TGTGCCAGCAGTTGGGGACAGGCCTATGGCTACACCTTC.

The CDR3 spells CASWRQGKQETQYF. CDR3 bases: TGTGCTTCGTGGCGACAGGGTAAACAAGAGACCCAGTACTTC. The chain combines TRBV6-5 with TRBJ2-5, with 7 bases identical to TRBD1. CDR1 is MNHEY and CDR2 is SVGAGI in the germline V gene. There are 14 residues in the CDR3.

This chain uses TRBV7-2 with TRBJ1-6; 8 bases are a match to TRBD1. J gave up 9 bases and V 3 bases, and 7 bases lay outside the gene matches. This CDR3 contains 15 residues. Per the germline V gene, CDR1 is SGHTA and CDR2 is FQGNSA. As DNA, the CDR3 is TGTGCCAGCAGCTTCCGACAGGGGAGAGGTTCACCCCTCCACTTT. Encoded protein: CASSFRQGRGSPLHF.

This clone was detected only a few times. The chain has TRBV4-3 and TRBJ1-3, with TRBD1 as a possible D gene (6 bases). Germline CDR1 is LGHNA and CDR2 is YSLEER. The CDR3 totals 16 residues. Trimming removed 0 bases from V and 3 bases from J, with 12 bases in between. In DNA, the CDR3 is TGCGCCAGCAGCCAAGAACTACAGGGATATGGAAACACCATATATTTT. Translating it yields CASSQELQGYGNTIYF.

A single count supports this clone. The genes are TRBV30 and TRBJ2-1; TRBD2 matches at 11 bases. The V gene end was trimmed by 0 bases and the J gene end by 7 bases; junction bases not matched to a gene: 5. Germline CDR1 GTSNPN, CDR2 SVGIG (reference sequence). The CDR3 sequence is 15 residues long. DNA for the CDR3: TGTGCCTGGAGTGTAGCTAGCGGGGGGCCGAATGAGCAGTTCTTC. Encoded protein: CAWSVASGGPNEQFF.

The chain recombines TRBV21-1 with TRBJ1-1. TRBV21-1 is assigned pseudogene status. The CDR3 covers 13 residues. For the CDR3, the DNA is TGTGCCAGCAGCAATGAAGCCGAGGCTGAAGCTTTCTTT. Translated, it gives CASSNEAEAEAFF.

The chain uses TRBV30 and TRBJ1-5; possible D gene TRBD1, 6 bases. Germline loops: CDR1 GTSNPN, CDR2 SVGIG (reference sequence). The V and J ends lost 3 bases and 6 bases respectively, with 12 bases between them. The CDR3 consists of 13 residues. The CDR3 sequence is CAWSLQGVQPQHF. The DNA for the CDR3 is TGTGCCTGGAGCCTACAGGGAGTTCAGCCCCAGCATTTT.

This CDR3 reads CASRGWDRGYEQYF. The DNA for the CDR3 is TGTGCCAGCAGGGGTTGGGACAGGGGGTACGAGCAGTACTTC. This chain links TRBV6-5 with TRBJ2-7; TRBD1 matches at 11 bases. CDR1 is MNHEY and CDR2 is SVGAGI in the germline V gene. There are 14 residues in the CDR3. The V and J ends lost 6 bases and 4 bases, in that order; junction bases with no gene match: 5.

The gene calls are TRBV6-2 or TRBV6-3 and TRBJ2-1, with a tentative D call TRBD2 (7 bases). V gave up 0 bases and J gave up 8 bases, with 17 bases separating them. The CDR3 is made up of 16 amino acids. Germline values: CDR1 MNHEY, CDR2 SVGEGT. The DNA for the CDR3 is TGTGCCAGCAGTTACTCGATGGGGGGGGGCATCGATGAGCAGTTCTTC. Translating it yields CASSYSMGGGIDEQFF.

The chain couples TRBV19 to TRBJ2-1; 9 nucleotides line up with TRBD2. V trimming: 0 bases; J trimming: 4 bases; junction bases outside the gene matches: 7. The length of the CDR3 is 17 residues. CDR1 is LNHDA and CDR2 is SQIVND in the germline V gene (reference sequence). CDR3 bases: TGTGCCAGTAGTATAGACTTCCTAGCGGGAAATTACAATGAGCAGTTCTTC. Translating gives CASSIDFLAGNYNEQFF.

The rearrangement joins TRBV9 to TRBJ1-6; D remains ambiguous. Germline V CDR1 and CDR2: SGDLS, YYNGEE. V was shortened by 0 bases and J by 10 bases, with 14 bases between the two germline ends. The CDR3 has 15 residues. The CDR3 coding sequence is TGTGCCAGCAGCGTAGACAGAGTAGGATCGTCACCCCTCCACTTT. It specifies CASSVDRVGSSPLHF.

This clone was seen once. The rearrangement joins TRBV6-2 or TRBV6-3 to TRBJ1-2; the D gene is possibly TRBD1 (5 bases). Germline-derived CDR1 and CDR2 are MNHEY and SVGEGT. V was trimmed by 5 bases and J by 4 bases, leaving 11 bases between them. The CDR3 length is 13 residues. CDR3 nucleotides: TGTGCCAGCAGTGCGGGACGTGCCTATGGCTACACCTTC. Translating it yields CASSAGRAYGYTF.

The rearrangement joins TRBV4-1 to TRBJ1-5, with 7 bases matching TRBD1. This CDR3 contains 15 residues. CDR1 is MGHRA, CDR2 YSYEKL, per germline. Trimming removed 4 bases from V and 9 bases from J; junction bases left unmatched: 12. The CDR3 DNA follows: TGCGCCAGCAGCCCAGAAGGGCAGGGGGTTTCGCCCCAGCATTTT. Protein sequence: CASSPEGQGVSPQHF.

The J gene is TRBJ2-7, the V gene TRBV7-9, with TRBD1 matching 10 bases. The CDR3 covers 16 residues. Germline trimming cut 1 base from V and 1 base from J; bases unmatched to any gene: 4. Germline V lookup: CDR1 SEHNR, CDR2 FQNEAQ (reference sequence). Here the CDR3 DNA reads TGTGCCAGCAGCTTAGTAGAGGGACAGGGGTCCTACGAGCAGTACTTC. Its translation: CASSLVEGQGSYEQYF.

The chain combines TRBV9 with TRBJ1-6; D not certain. Germline V gene lookup returns CDR1 SGDLS and CDR2 YYNGEE. This CDR3 is built from 15 residues. Trimming stripped 3 bases from V and 0 bases from J, with 7 bases between. For the CDR3, the DNA is TGTGCCAGCAGCGCGGGGAGCTCCTATAATTCACCCCTCCACTTT. As protein: CASSAGSSYNSPLHF.

The genes are TRBV9 and TRBJ2-1; 12 positions match TRBD2. Germline V lookup: CDR1 SGDLS, CDR2 YYNGEE. The CDR3 is 19 amino acids. Losses at the gene ends were 2 bases for V and 0 bases for J; bases not matched to a gene: 9. CDR3 sequence reads: CASSVEGLAGGSSYNEQFF. CDR3 in DNA: TGTGCCAGCAGCGTCGAAGGTCTAGCGGGGGGGAGCTCCTACAATGAGCAGTTCTTC.

The genes are TRBV27 and TRBJ2-7, with 15 bases aligning to TRBD2. The length of the CDR3 is 19 residues. The germline gives CDR1 MNHEY, CDR2 SMNVEV (reference sequence). The junction had 13 bases not matched to a gene; V was cut back by 5 bases and J by 2 bases. The CDR3, as DNA: TGTGCCAGCAGTGACAGGACTAGCGGGAGGGTAGCGGGCCCCTACGAGCAGTACTTC. Amino acid sequence: CASSDRTSGRVAGPYEQYF.

This clone was detected only a few times. The V and J genes are TRBV7-9 and TRBJ1-6, with D unclear. Germline V gives CDR1 SEHNR, CDR2 FQNEAQ (reference sequence). The CDR3 extends over 13 amino acids. Trimming removed 1 base from V and 7 bases from J, with 5 bases in between. Here the CDR3 reads CASSLGENSPLHF. DNA for the CDR3: TGTGCCAGCAGCTTAGGGGAGAATTCACCCCTCCACTTT.

The chain combines TRBV27 with TRBJ1-3, with D hard to call. There are 14 residues in the CDR3. Trimming removed 0 bases from V and 1 base from J, with 4 bases in between. Germline loops: CDR1 MNHEY, CDR2 SMNVEV (reference sequence). Here the CDR3 reads CASSLSGSGNTIYF. Here the CDR3 DNA reads TGTGCCAGCAGTTTATCCGGGTCTGGAAACACCATATATTTT.

Only a few counts were recorded for this clone. The chain employs TRBV5-5 and TRBJ2-7; TRBD2 might be the D (6 bases). This CDR3 is built from 14 residues. Trimming pared 4 bases from V and 4 bases from J, leaving 15 bases between. Germline CDR1 reads SGHKS; CDR2 reads YYEKEE (reference sequence). In DNA, the CDR3 is TGTGCCAGCAGCGGGGACCTAGCGATATACGAGCAGTACTTC. It codes for CASSGDLAIYEQYF.

The chain is built from TRBV20-1 and TRBJ2-3; D gene uncertain. Germline values: CDR1 DFQATT, CDR2 SNEGSKA (reference sequence). Trimming removed 3 bases from V and 1 base from J, with 8 bases in between. This CDR3 region has 13 residues. In DNA form, the CDR3 reads TGCAGTGCTAGTCCGCAGGGCACAGATACGCAGTATTTT. It is translated as CSASPQGTDTQYF.

The chain uses TRBV13 and TRBJ1-1, with 10 bases fitting TRBD1. There are 20 residues in the CDR3. The germline CDR1 and CDR2 sequences are PRHDT and FYEKMQ (reference sequence). J lost 0 bases, V lost 1 base, and 14 bases had no gene match. In DNA form, the CDR3 reads TGTGCCAGCAGCTTAGCGGGTTTCGGGACAGGGGCCTCTATGAACACTGAAGCTTTCTTT. It yields the protein CASSLAGFGTGASMNTEAFF.

V is TRBV25-1 and J is TRBJ2-7, with a weak D call TRBD1 (6 bases). Deletions cut 1 base from V and 0 bases from J, with 10 bases between. The CDR3 contains 15 residues. Per germline, CDR1 MGHDK and CDR2 SYGVNS. CDR3 coding DNA: TGTGCCAGCAGTGAATCAGGGGCGATCTCCTACGAGCAGTACTTC. Protein: CASSESGAISYEQYF.

J is TRBJ2-5 and V is TRBV15; a possible D gene is TRBD2 (5 bases). Germline V lookup: CDR1 LNHNV, CDR2 YYDKDF (reference sequence). The length of the CDR3 is 13 residues. Trimming removed 6 bases at V and 2 bases at J, with 10 bases between. The CDR3 reads CATRGGVQETQYF. The CDR3, as DNA: TGTGCCACCAGAGGAGGAGTACAAGAGACCCAGTACTTC.

This clone has only one observation. The chain employs TRBV5-6 and TRBJ1-6; D is perhaps TRBD1 (6 bases). Trimming shortened V by 2 bases and J by 3 bases, and 9 bases separated the two germline ends. Germline CDR1 SGHDT, CDR2 YYEEEE. The CDR3 loop spans 15 amino acids. DNA for the CDR3: TGTGCCAGCAGCTTCCGACAGGACTATAATTCACCCCTCCACTTT. It yields the protein CASSFRQDYNSPLHF.

The rearrangement links TRBV4-1 to TRBJ1-1, with a tentative D call TRBD1 (5 bases). CDR3 length: 14 amino acids. V lost 3 bases and J lost 0, with 8 bases in between. Germline V gene data show CDR1 as MGHRA and CDR2 as YSYEKL. DNA for the CDR3: TGCGCCAGCAGCCACTTGACAGTGAACACTGAAGCTTTCTTT. This encodes CASSHLTVNTEAFF.